The text below deals with one T cell receptor (beta chain). Enrollment shut out patients with autoimmune disease history or systemic immunosuppression. This record comes from a study of OX40 agonist ivuxolimab in advanced cancers. Overall study: Three patients had partial responses: one hepatocellular carcinoma, two cutaneous melanoma.

V was pared by 8 bases and J by 5 bases, with 18 bases of the junction left unmatched. This CDR3 spans 16 amino acids. Germline assignment: CDR1 KGHSH and CDR2 LQKENI. Profiled with immunoSEQ multiplex PCR; TCRdb holds only in-frame clones, not every one. The table has around 40,000 clones, roughly 82% seen once; the top ten hold approximately 2.3%. The chain employs TRBV18 and TRBJ2-7; 7 bases line up with TRBD1. The sequencing used CD4+ or CD8+ T cells sorted from blood, collected in a trial of the OX40 agonist ivuxolimab. This clonotype was obtained from an adult with an advanced solid tumor such as melanoma, head and neck, liver or kidney cancer. The CDR3 region is CASLPWQTGHRNEQYF. The CDR3 nucleotides are TGTGCCAGCCTCCCTTGGCAGACAGGGCATCGGAACGAGCAGTACTTC.